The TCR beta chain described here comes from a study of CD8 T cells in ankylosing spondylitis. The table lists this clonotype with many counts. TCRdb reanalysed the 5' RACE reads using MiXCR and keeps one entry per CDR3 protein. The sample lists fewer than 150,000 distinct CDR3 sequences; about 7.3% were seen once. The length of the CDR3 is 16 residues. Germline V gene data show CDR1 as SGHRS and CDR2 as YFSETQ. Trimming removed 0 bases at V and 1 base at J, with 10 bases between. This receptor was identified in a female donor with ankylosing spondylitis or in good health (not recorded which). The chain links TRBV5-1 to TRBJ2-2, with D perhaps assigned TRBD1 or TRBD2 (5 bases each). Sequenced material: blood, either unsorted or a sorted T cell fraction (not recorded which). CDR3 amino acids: CASSLAGPGNTGELFF. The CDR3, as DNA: TGCGCCAGCAGCTTGGCGGGACCAGGGAACACCGGGGAGCTGTTTTTT.